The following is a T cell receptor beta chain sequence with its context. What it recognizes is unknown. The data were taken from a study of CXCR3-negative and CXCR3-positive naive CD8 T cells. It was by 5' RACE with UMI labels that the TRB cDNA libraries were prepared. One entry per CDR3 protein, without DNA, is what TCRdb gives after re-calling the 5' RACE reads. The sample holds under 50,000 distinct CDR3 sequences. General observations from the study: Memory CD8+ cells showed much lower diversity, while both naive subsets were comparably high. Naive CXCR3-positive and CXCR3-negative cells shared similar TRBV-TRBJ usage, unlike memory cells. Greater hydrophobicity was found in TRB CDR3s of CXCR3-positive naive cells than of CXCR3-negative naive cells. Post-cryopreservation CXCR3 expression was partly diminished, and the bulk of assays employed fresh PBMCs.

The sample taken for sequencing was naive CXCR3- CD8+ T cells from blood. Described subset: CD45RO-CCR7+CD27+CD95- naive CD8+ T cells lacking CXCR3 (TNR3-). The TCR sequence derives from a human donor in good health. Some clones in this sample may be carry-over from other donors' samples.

CDR3: CASSPSAGYEQYF. V usage is TRBV12-3 or TRBV12-4 and J usage is TRBJ2-7; checking the TCRdb D call of TRBD1 is not possible without DNA. The CDR3 covers 13 residues.